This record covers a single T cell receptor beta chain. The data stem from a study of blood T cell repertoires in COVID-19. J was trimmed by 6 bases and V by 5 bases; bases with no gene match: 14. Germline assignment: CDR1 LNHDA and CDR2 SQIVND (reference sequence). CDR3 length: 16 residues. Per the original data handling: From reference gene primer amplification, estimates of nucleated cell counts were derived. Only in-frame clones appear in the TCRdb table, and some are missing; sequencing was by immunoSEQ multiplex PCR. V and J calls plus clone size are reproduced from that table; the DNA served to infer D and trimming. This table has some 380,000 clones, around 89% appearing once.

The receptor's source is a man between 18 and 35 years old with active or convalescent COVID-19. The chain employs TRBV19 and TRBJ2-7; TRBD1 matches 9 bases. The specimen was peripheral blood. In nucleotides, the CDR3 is TGTGCCAGTAGTCTCCCTCCCGGGACAGGGCCTCGCGAGCAGTACTTC. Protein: CASSLPPGTGPREQYF.